The 23 T cell receptor beta chains below all came from one sample that was sequenced in a study of shared clonotypes between healthy human individuals. Repertoires were generated with immunoSEQ multiplex PCR, while TCRdb's copy carries only in-frame clones and drops some. The sample lists approximately 2.1 million clones; over 85% were seen once. Sequences were obtained from naive CD4+ T cells from PBMCs. The sample's subset: CD45RA+ positively selected. These receptors came from a man younger than 35 in good health. Some clones in this sample may be carry-over from other donors' samples.

The chain carries TRBV5-8 and TRBJ2-2; 10 nucleotides align to TRBD1. Losses at the gene ends were 6 bases for V and 6 bases for J; bases not matched to a gene: 8. This CDR3 spans 15 amino acids. Germline V CDR1 and CDR2: SGHTS, YDEGEE. CDR3 DNA sequence: TGTGCCAGCAATCCTTGGGGGACAGGGGCCGGGGAGCTGTTTTTT. It yields the protein CASNPWGTGAGELFF.

The V gene is TRBV28, the J gene TRBJ1-3, with D hard to call. This CDR3 has 15 residues. With 5 bases removed from V and 4 bases from J, the gap between germline ends came to 15 bases. Germline CDR1 MDHEN, CDR2 SYDVKM. CDR3 coding DNA: TGTGCCAGCAGTGGGCAGGAGCTCCTCGGAAACACCATATATTTT. Translation: CASSGQELLGNTIYF.

In DNA, the CDR3 is TGTGCCAGCAGCTTAACCGCCAAAAACATTCAGTACTTC. As protein: CASSLTAKNIQYF. V usage is TRBV11-3 and J usage is TRBJ2-4; no definite D call. This CDR3 comprises 13 residues. Germline CDR1 is SGHNT and CDR2 is YENEEA. V was clipped by 2 bases and J by 1 base, with 3 bases between them.

This sequence joins TRBV28 and TRBJ1-5; D unclear. The CDR3 covers 16 residues. With 6 bases removed from V and 2 bases from J, the gap between germline ends came to 17 bases. Germline loops: CDR1 MDHEN, CDR2 SYDVKM. The DNA of the CDR3 is TGTGCCAGCAGCCCCGTGGTTCGTGGACGCAATCAGCCCCAGCATTTT. This codes for CASSPVVRGRNQPQHF.

The chain is built from TRBV30 and TRBJ2-1; no definite D call. The CDR3 contains 12 residues. Trimming cost V 2 bases and J 10 bases, with 12 bases left between them. Germline V CDR1 and CDR2: GTSNPN, SVGIG (reference sequence). CDR3 DNA sequence: TGTGCCTGGAGTCAACGTTGGGCCGAGCAGTTCTTC. Protein sequence: CAWSQRWAEQFF.

This clone was observed once. The rearrangement uses TRBV4-2 and TRBJ2-7; 10 nucleotides agree with TRBD2. The V gene end was trimmed by 0 bases and the J gene end by 4 bases; junction bases not matched to a gene: 6. The CDR3 contains 16 residues. Germline assignment: CDR1 LGHNA and CDR2 YNFKEQ. The CDR3 DNA follows: TGTGCCAGCAGCCAAGACACGGGACTAGCGCGGTACGAGCAGTACTTC. This encodes CASSQDTGLARYEQYF.

J is TRBJ1-1 and V is TRBV7-9; D gene unclear. CDR1 and CDR2 (germline): SEHNR, FQNEAQ (reference sequence). Trimming took 1 base from V and 5 from J, leaving 14 bases between them. CDR3 length equals 15 residues. Written as DNA, the CDR3 is TGTGCCAGCAGCTTAGGTCCTGGGCGGAGGACTGAAGCTTTCTTT. The encoded protein is CASSLGPGRRTEAFF.

The chain recombines TRBV5-6 with TRBJ2-3, with D unresolved. With 0 bases removed from V and 4 bases from J, the gap between germline ends came to 6 bases. Germline values: CDR1 SGHDT, CDR2 YYEEEE. The CDR3 runs to 13 residues. The chain's CDR3 is CASSLVTSDTQYF. In DNA, the CDR3 is TGTGCCAGCAGCTTGGTAACATCAGATACGCAGTATTTT.

The V and J genes are TRBV28 and TRBJ1-5; D call uncertain. Trimming took 7 bases from V and 8 from J, leaving 12 bases between them. Germline-derived CDR1 and CDR2 are MDHEN and SYDVKM. The CDR3 contains 12 residues. CDR3 residues: CASTLPREPQHF. The CDR3 DNA reads as TGTGCCAGCACCCTTCCTCGTGAGCCCCAGCATTTT.

The chain combines TRBV10-1 with TRBJ2-5; a possible D gene is TRBD2 (6 bases). Germline assignment: CDR1 WNHNN and CDR2 SYGVQD (reference sequence). The length of the CDR3 is 16 residues. The V end was cut by 2 bases, the J end by 0 bases, with 13 bases between. CDR3 in DNA: TGCGCCAGCAGTGAGGGGCCTAGCGATAACCAAGAGACCCAGTACTTC. The encoded protein is CASSEGPSDNQETQYF.

V is TRBV5-1 and J is TRBJ2-7, with TRBD1 matching 7 bases. V lost 3 bases to trimming and J lost 6 bases; unmatched junction nucleotides: 3. The CDR3 runs 12 residues. In germline, CDR1 is SGHRS, CDR2 YFSETQ. The CDR3 bases are TGCGCCAGCAGCTGGGGACAGTCCGAGCAGTACTTC. Its translation is CASSWGQSEQYF.

This clone has only one observation. The chain couples TRBV6-1 to TRBJ2-1; 11 nucleotides align to TRBD1. The CDR3 spans 15 residues. V lost 0 bases, J lost 9 bases, and 4 bases stayed unmatched. The germline gives CDR1 MNHNS, CDR2 SASEGT. CDR3 region: CASSEARTGGVEQFF. The CDR3 bases are TGTGCCAGCAGTGAAGCGCGGACAGGGGGCGTTGAGCAGTTCTTC.

This chain connects TRBV19 to TRBJ1-2, with D unresolved. The CDR3 loop spans 13 amino acids. V shed 3 bases and J shed 3 bases, with 8 bases lying between them. Germline CDR1 and CDR2: LNHDA and SQIVND (reference sequence). The CDR3 is CASSIVADYGYTF. In DNA, the CDR3 is TGTGCCAGTAGTATCGTGGCAGACTATGGCTACACCTTC.

Turning to this clone: Other DNA sequences within the sample encode an identical CDR3. The rearrangement uses TRBV5-4 and TRBJ2-1; TRBD2 matches 14 bases. The CDR3 totals 16 residues. The V gene's germline CDR1 is SGHNT and CDR2 YYREEE (reference sequence). V gave up 2 bases and J gave up 3 bases; unmatched junction bases: 1. CDR3 nucleotides: TGTGCCAGCAGCTTCGGACTAGCGGGGGGCTACAATGAGCAGTTCTTC. This sequence encodes CASSFGLAGGYNEQFF.

V usage is TRBV27 and J usage is TRBJ2-1; 9 bases are a match to TRBD1. Germline V gives CDR1 MNHEY, CDR2 SMNVEV (reference sequence). This CDR3 comprises 13 residues. V lost 8 bases, J lost 4 bases, and 3 bases stayed unmatched. For the CDR3, the DNA is TGTGCCAGCCGGGACAGGGTTTACAATGAGCAGTTCTTC. Amino acid sequence: CASRDRVYNEQFF.

V gene TRBV19 combines with J gene TRBJ2-3, with TRBD2 matching over 14 bases. V lost 5 bases, J lost 3 bases, and 4 bases stayed unmatched. CDR3 length equals 16 residues. CDR1 is LNHDA, CDR2 SQIVND, per germline (reference sequence). The CDR3 region has the DNA TGTGCCAGTAGTGGGACTAGCGGGAGTAGGACAGATACGCAGTATTTT. Its protein product is CASSGTSGSRTDTQYF.

The chain recombines TRBV5-4 with TRBJ1-1; TRBD1 agrees at 8 bases. V was pared by 3 bases and J by 7 bases, with 14 bases of the junction left unmatched. The CDR3 sequence is 16 residues long. Germline V CDR1 and CDR2: SGHNT, YYREEE (reference sequence). DNA for the CDR3: TGTGCCAGCAGCTATCCGGTGTGGACAGGGATTAGTGAAGCTTTCTTT. This translates into CASSYPVWTGISEAFF.

The gene calls are TRBV30 and TRBJ1-1; D remains unclear. This CDR3 comprises 12 residues. Trimming cost V 1 base and J 0 bases, with 3 bases left between them. The germline V gene encodes CDR1 GTSNPN and CDR2 SVGIG (reference sequence). In DNA form, the CDR3 reads TGTGCCTGGAGTGAGGTGAACACTGAAGCTTTCTTT. The encoded protein is CAWSEVNTEAFF.

This chain connects TRBV28 to TRBJ2-7; D may correspond to TRBD1 or TRBD2 (5 bases each). Germline V gene data show CDR1 as MDHEN and CDR2 as SYDVKM. This CDR3 comprises 15 residues. Trimming removed 5 bases at V and 4 bases at J, with 18 bases between. This CDR3 is CASSPGGAEGYEQYF. CDR3 in DNA: TGTGCCAGCAGTCCCGGTGGGGCTGAGGGTTACGAGCAGTACTTC. Complete variable domain (other parts from reference TRBV28 and TRBJ2-7): DVKVTQSSRYLVKRTGEKVFLECVQDMDHENMFWYRQDPGLGLRLIYFSYDVKMKEKGDIPEGYSVSREKKERFSLILESASTNQTSMYLCASSPGGAEGYEQYFGPGTRLTVT.

The chain has TRBV5-1 and TRBJ2-3, with a weak D call TRBD2 (5 bases). Trimming removed 4 bases from V and 2 bases from J, with 17 bases in between. The germline CDR1 and CDR2 sequences are SGHRS and YFSETQ. The CDR3 has 16 amino acids. The CDR3 is CASSNGVGSNTDTQYF. The CDR3 DNA follows: TGCGCCAGCAGCAATGGGGTGGGGAGTAACACAGATACGCAGTATTTT.

This chain links TRBV7-2 with TRBJ2-5; 8 nucleotides match TRBD1. The CDR3 consists of 18 residues. Germline V gene data show CDR1 as SGHTA and CDR2 as FQGNSA. Germline trimming cut 5 bases from V and 5 bases from J; bases unmatched to any gene: 19. The CDR3 region has the DNA TGTGCCAGCAGCATAGTAGCCCAGGGGGCGTTTGTGTTGGAGACCCAGTACTTC. Its translation is CASSIVAQGAFVLETQYF. The whole variable domain, remainder taken from reference TRBV7-2 and TRBJ2-5, is GAGVSQSPSNKVTEKGKDVELRCDPISGHTALYWYRQSLGQGLEFLIYFQGNSAPDKSGLPSDRFSAERTGGSVSTLTIQRTQQEDSAVYLCASSIVAQGAFVLETQYFGPGTRLLVL.

The chain has TRBV7-2 and TRBJ2-7; either TRBD1 or TRBD2 may supply D (7 bases each). The V gene's germline CDR1 is SGHTA and CDR2 FQGNSA. This CDR3 is built from 15 residues. V was trimmed by 5 bases and J by 4 bases, leaving 18 bases between them. The CDR3: CASSPGGVAVYEQYF. The CDR3 nucleotides read TGTGCCAGCAGCCCAGGGGGGGTAGCGGTGTACGAGCAGTACTTC.

This CDR3 is CASSFRGPLYGYTF. CDR3 DNA: TGTGCCAGCAGCTTCAGGGGGCCCCTATATGGCTACACCTTC. V usage is TRBV5-4 and J usage is TRBJ1-2, with 8 nucleotides matching TRBD1. Germline V CDR1 and CDR2: SGHNT, YYREEE (reference sequence). The CDR3 consists of 14 residues. Losses at the gene ends were 2 bases for V and 5 bases for J; bases not matched to a gene: 5.